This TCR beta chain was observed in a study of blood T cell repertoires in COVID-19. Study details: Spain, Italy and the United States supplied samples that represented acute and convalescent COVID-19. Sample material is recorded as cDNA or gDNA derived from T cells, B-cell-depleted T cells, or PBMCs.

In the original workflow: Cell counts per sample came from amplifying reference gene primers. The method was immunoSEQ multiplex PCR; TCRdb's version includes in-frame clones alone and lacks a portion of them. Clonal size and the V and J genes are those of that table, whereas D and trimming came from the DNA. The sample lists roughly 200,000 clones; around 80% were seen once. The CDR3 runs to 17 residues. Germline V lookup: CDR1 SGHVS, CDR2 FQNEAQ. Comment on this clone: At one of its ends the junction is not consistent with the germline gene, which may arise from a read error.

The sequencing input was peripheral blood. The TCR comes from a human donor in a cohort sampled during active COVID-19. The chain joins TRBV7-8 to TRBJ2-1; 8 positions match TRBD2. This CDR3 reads CATSLAGFTGSYNEQFF. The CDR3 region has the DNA TGTGCCACCAGCTTAGCGGGGTTCACGGGATCCTACAATGAGCAGTTCTTC.